Listed below are T cell receptor delta chains from one sample, sequenced in a study of Vδ1+ human thymocytes. TCRdb processed the multiplex PCR reads again with the CATT caller. The sample contains tens of thousands of delta-chain clones, around 15% of which appear only once. Sequencing was carried out using Vdelta1+ gamma-delta thymocytes from the thymus. The receptor set was obtained from a boy less than two years old who had congenital heart surgery. CDR3s include the opening cysteine and the closing phenylalanine or tryptophan. The order of the fields is V gene, clone size, J gene, CDR3 length, D gene, CDR3 protein, CDR3 DNA. The D gene is left open where the match is weak. Clone size is shown for a subset of rows, as once, few, many or a class of expanded clone.

v_gene: TRDV1; abundance: -; j_gene: TRDJ1; len: 21; d_gene: TRDD3; CDR3aa: CALGESPPNTGGYEYTDKLIF; CDR3nt: TGTGCTCTTGGGGAATCCCCTCCCAATACTGGGGGATACGAATACACCGATAAACTCATCTTT
v_gene: TRDV1; abundance: -; j_gene: TRDJ1; len: 17; d_gene: TRDD3; CDR3aa: CALGDYFAGGSSDKLIF; CDR3nt: TGTGCTCTTGGGGACTATTTCGCTGGGGGATCGAGCGATAAACTCATCTTT
v_gene: TRAV29/DV5; abundance: few; j_gene: TRDJ2; len: 23; d_gene: -; CDR3aa: CSVLLCSKRAIYWALTWGAQLFF; CDR3nt: -
v_gene: TRAV29/DV5; abundance: -; j_gene: TRDJ1; len: 23; d_gene: TRDD3; CDR3aa: CAALTSYRGIRWGENLSTDKLIF; CDR3nt: TGTGCAGCCCTTACTTCCTACAGGGGGATACGCTGGGGTGAAAATTTGAGCACCGATAAACTCATCTTT
v_gene: TRDV1; abundance: -; j_gene: TRDJ2; len: 21; d_gene: -; CDR3aa: CALGERRSLRAQDTLTAQLFF; CDR3nt: TGTGCTCTTGGGGAAAGGCGGTCCCTTCGCGCACAGGACACTTTGACAGCACAACTCTTCTTT
v_gene: TRDV1; abundance: few; j_gene: TRDJ1; len: 19; d_gene: TRDD3; CDR3aa: CALGVFQTGGFLNTDKLIF; CDR3nt: TGTGCTCTTGGGGTCTTCCAAACTGGGGGATTCCTAAACACCGATAAACTCATCTTT
v_gene: TRDV1; abundance: -; j_gene: TRDJ1; len: 16; d_gene: TRDD3; CDR3aa: CALGELGIRGADKLIF; CDR3nt: TGTGCTCTTGGGGAACTAGGGATACGCGGCGCCGATAAACTCATCTTT
v_gene: TRDV1; abundance: few; j_gene: TRDJ1; len: 16; d_gene: TRDD3; CDR3aa: CALGPLWGTYTDKLIF; CDR3nt: TGTGCTCTTGGCCCATTGTGGGGGACGTACACCGATAAACTCATCTTT
v_gene: TRDV1; abundance: -; j_gene: TRDJ1; len: 20; d_gene: TRDD3; CDR3aa: CALGDFPTTGGYTECDKLIF; CDR3nt: TGTGCTCTTGGGGACTTTCCTACTACTGGGGGATACACGGAATGCGATAAACTCATCTTT
v_gene: TRDV1; abundance: -; j_gene: TRDJ1; len: 19; d_gene: TRDD3; CDR3aa: CALGETFGPRLGGRDKLIF; CDR3nt: TGTGCTCTTGGGGAAACTTTCGGCCCCAGACTGGGGGGACGAGATAAGCTCATCTTT
v_gene: TRDV1; abundance: few; j_gene: TRDJ1; len: 22; d_gene: TRDD3; CDR3aa: CALGVPTLGYITGGYNTDKLIF; CDR3nt: TGTGCTCTTGGGGTTCCTACACTGGGCTATATTACTGGGGGATACAACACCGATAAACTCATCTTT
v_gene: TRDV1; abundance: -; j_gene: TRDJ1; len: 19; d_gene: TRDD2; CDR3aa: CALGPHSYGSESYTDKLIF; CDR3nt: TGTGCTCTTGGGCCTCATTCCTACGGCTCTGAGTCCTACACCGATAAACTCATCTTT
v_gene: TRDV1; abundance: -; j_gene: TRDJ1; len: 20; d_gene: TRDD3; CDR3aa: CALGELGFRGDTLYTDKLIF; CDR3nt: TGTGCTCTTGGGGAACTAGGGTTCAGGGGGGATACGCTTTACACCGATAAACTCATCTTT
v_gene: TRDV1; abundance: few; j_gene: TRDJ1; len: 17; d_gene: -; CDR3aa: CALGIPGRYGRTDKLIF; CDR3nt: TGTGCTCTTGGGATCCCCGGGAGATACGGTCGAACCGATAAACTCATCTTT
v_gene: TRDV1; abundance: few; j_gene: TRDJ1; len: 24; d_gene: TRDD3; CDR3aa: CALGDVMVRPGTILGAPAPYKLIF; CDR3nt: TGTGCTCTTGGGGATGTCATGGTGCGACCTGGGACGATACTGGGGGCCCCAGCCCCATATAAACTCATCTTT
v_gene: TRDV1; abundance: few; j_gene: TRDJ1; len: 17; d_gene: TRDD3; CDR3aa: CALGESWGTLYTDKLIF; CDR3nt: TGTGCTCTTGGGGAATCCTGGGGGACCTTGTACACCGATAAACTCATCTTT
v_gene: TRDV1; abundance: -; j_gene: TRDJ1; len: 19; d_gene: TRDD2; CDR3aa: CALGELYSYYTGGTDKLIF; CDR3nt: TGTGCTCTTGGGGAACTATATTCCTACTATACAGGTGGAACCGATAAACTCATCTTT
v_gene: TRDV1; abundance: -; j_gene: TRDJ1; len: 17; d_gene: TRDD3; CDR3aa: CALGKAWAGGSTDKLIF; CDR3nt: TGTGCTCTTGGGAAGGCCTGGGCTGGGGGATCCACCGATAAACTCATCTTT
v_gene: TRDV1; abundance: -; j_gene: TRDJ1; len: 26; d_gene: TRDD3; CDR3aa: CALGELVSYSPYWGIRGQENTDKLIF; CDR3nt: TGTGCTCTTGGGGAACTGGTCTCCTATTCCCCGTACTGGGGGATACGAGGCCAGGAGAACACCGATAAACTCATCTTT
v_gene: TRDV1; abundance: -; j_gene: TRDJ2; len: 19; d_gene: TRDD3; CDR3aa: CAPSSLGDTVPSLTAQLFF; CDR3nt: TGTGCTCCCTCCTCACTGGGGGATACGGTTCCCTCTTTGACAGCACAACTCTTCTTT
v_gene: TRDV1; abundance: -; j_gene: TRDJ1; len: 22; d_gene: TRDD3; CDR3aa: CALGDFLREVWGRGQYTDKLIF; CDR3nt: TGTGCTCTTGGGGATTTCCTTCGCGAAGTCTGGGGGAGGGGGCAATACACCGATAAACTCATCTTT
v_gene: TRDV1; abundance: -; j_gene: TRDJ1; len: 18; d_gene: -; CDR3aa: CALGDYSLRRYTTDKLIF; CDR3nt: TGTGCTCTTGGGGACTATTCCCTTCGTCGATATACGACCGATAAACTCATCTTT